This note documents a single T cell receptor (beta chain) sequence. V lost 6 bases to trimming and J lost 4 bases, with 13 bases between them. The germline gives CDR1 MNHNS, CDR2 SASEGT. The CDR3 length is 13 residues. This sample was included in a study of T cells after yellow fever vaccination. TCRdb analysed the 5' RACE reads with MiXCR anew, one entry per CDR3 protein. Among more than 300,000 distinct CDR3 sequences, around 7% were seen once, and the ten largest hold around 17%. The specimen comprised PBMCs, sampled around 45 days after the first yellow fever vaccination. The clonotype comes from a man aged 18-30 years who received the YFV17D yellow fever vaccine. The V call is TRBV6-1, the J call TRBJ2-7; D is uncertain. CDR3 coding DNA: TGTGCCAGCAGCGCCGGGCCTTCATACGAGCAGTACGTC. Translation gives CASSAGPSYEQYV.